These 11 T cell receptor beta chains share one sample of origin, sequenced in a study of tumor and adjacent non-tumor tissue in lung cancer. A modified ARM-PCR protocol with three rounds of nested PCR amplified TCRbeta. TCRdb independently ran MiXCR on the multiplex PCR reads; one entry per CDR3 protein. This repertoire shows 85,000 or so distinct CDR3 sequences, more than 75% found once; its top ten account for 21%. RNA was extracted from bulk tissue without any cell sorting. The normal lung tissue was taken more than 3 cm from the tumor edge. Sequencing was performed on distant non-tumor lung tissue. The receptors originated from a woman aged 45-59 years with non-small cell lung cancer.

V gene TRBV7-9 combines with J gene TRBJ1-1; weak D call: TRBD1 (5 bases). CDR3 length: 13 amino acids. The germline gives CDR1 SEHNR, CDR2 FQNEAQ (reference sequence). Trimming pared 6 bases from V and 8 bases from J, leaving 16 bases between. The DNA of the CDR3 is TGTGCCAGCAGACTAGGGGCCGCGGGGGAAGCTTTCTTT. Protein sequence: CASRLGAAGEAFF.

As to this clonotype: A read error may explain this, as a much larger clone is one base away. This sequence joins TRBV28 and TRBJ2-7; D is perhaps TRBD2 (7 bases). Looked up from germline, CDR1 is MDHEN and CDR2 is SYDVKM. The CDR3 loop spans 14 amino acids. The CDR3 DNA reads TGTGCCAGGAGTTTATGGGAGGGGGGGGTCGAGCAGTACTTC. Translated: CARSLWEGGVEQYF.

V and J are TRBV10-3 and TRBJ1-1, with a tentative D call TRBD1 (5 bases). Germline CDR1 ENHRY, CDR2 SYGVKD. The CDR3 runs to 14 residues. V was shortened by 5 bases and J by 5 bases, with 15 bases between the two germline ends. The CDR3 protein is CAISRNGGETEAFF. The CDR3 nucleotides read TGTGCCATCAGTCGGAACGGGGGGGAGACTGAAGCTTTCTTT.

In this sample, this clonotype turned up a few times. At one of its ends the junction is not consistent with the germline gene, which may arise from a read error. V is TRBV30 and J is TRBJ2-2, with a weak D call TRBD2 (5 bases). The CDR3 covers 13 residues. CDR1 and CDR2 from the germline V gene are GTSNPN and SVGIG (reference sequence). The CDR3 nucleotides are TGTTCCTGGGCACGGGGGAACACCGGGGAGCTGTTTTTT. Protein product: CSWARGNTGELFF.

The rearrangement joins TRBV6-6 to TRBJ2-5; D is unresolved. Deletions cut 2 bases from V and 0 bases from J, with 10 bases between. The CDR3 has 15 amino acids. Germline CDR1 reads MNHNY; CDR2 reads SVGAGI (reference sequence). The CDR3 sequence is CASSYGGINQETQYF. The DNA for the CDR3 is TGTGCCAGCAGTTACGGCGGTATCAACCAAGAGACCCAGTACTTC.

Comments on this clonotype: Its ends do not fully match the called genes, so a read error is possible. This sequence joins TRBV6-1 and TRBJ2-1; possible D gene TRBD1, 5 bases. CDR3 length: 15 amino acids. CDR1 MNHNS and CDR2 SASEGT come from the germline V gene. CDR3 residues: CASSQAGYTYIEQLF. The CDR3 DNA reads TGTGCCAGCAGTCAGGCAGGGTATACCTACATTGAACAGTTGTTC.

About this clonotype itself: A much larger clone sits a single nucleotide away, making a read error possible. Since the CDR3 does not end with the conserved phenylalanine or tryptophan, this likely comes from a read error. This chain uses TRBV15 with TRBJ2-3; no clear D. Trimming pared 9 bases from V and 2 bases from J, leaving 15 bases between. CDR3 length: 14 residues. Germline CDR1 reads LNHNV; CDR2 reads YYDKDF (reference sequence). In nucleotides, the CDR3 is TGTGCCACGGAAGGCCAACCCAACACAGATACGCAGTATTTG. Translating it yields CATEGQPNTDTQYL.

Comment on this clonotype: An end of the junction does not agree with germline; a read error may underlie this. The chain combines TRBV6-1 with TRBJ1-2; tentatively, D is TRBD1 (5 bases). This CDR3 region has 15 residues. Germline CDR1 is MNHNS and CDR2 is SASEGT. CDR3 sequence: CTSSLSQGAAGGYTF. The CDR3 DNA reads as TGTACCAGCAGTTTGTCACAAGGGGCAGCAGGAGGCTACACCTTC.

In the case of this clonotype: The junction does not match germline at one end; this may be a read error. The chain uses TRBV11-3 and TRBJ2-2; no reliable D call. Germline V gene data show CDR1 as SGHNT and CDR2 as YENEEA. This CDR3 comprises 14 residues. The CDR3, as DNA: TGTACCAGCAGCCTGTGCGGAAGTACCGGGGAGCTGTTTTTT. It specifies CTSSLCGSTGELFF.

The rearrangement links TRBV10-3 to TRBJ2-7, with a possible D match to TRBD1 (5 bases). The ends were cut back, 2 bases at V and 4 bases at J, with 24 bases in the middle. Germline V gene data show CDR1 as ENHRY and CDR2 as SYGVKD. The CDR3 loop spans 18 amino acids. DNA of the CDR3: TGTGCCATCAGTGAGACTTTGGGGCCCGGAGAGGAGCGATACGAGCAGTACTTC. As protein: CAISETLGPGEERYEQYF.

In regard to this clonotype: A read error may produce the germline difference seen at one junction end. The gene calls are TRBV7-9 and TRBJ2-3; D might be TRBD1 (5 bases). This CDR3 contains 16 residues. Germline values: CDR1 SEHNR, CDR2 FQNEAQ (reference sequence). The CDR3 sequence: CASSLADMGLADTHYF. CDR3 coding DNA: TGTGCCAGCAGCCTCGCCGACATGGGGCTGGCAGATACGCACTATTTT.